Below are 20 T cell receptor beta chains sequenced from a single sample in a study of blood T cells in healthy people across ages. It was with a sample-barcoded 5' primer and a J-beta primer mix that a second PCR of about 6 to 11 cycles was run. Each CDR3 protein gets one entry after TCRdb re-called the 5' RACE reads with MiXCR. In the table there are around 900,000 distinct CDR3 sequences, roughly 51% of which are singletons. The sequencing sample was made of blood. Source of these receptors: a woman aged 60 to 75 in good health.

This clonotype was picked up many times. This sequence joins TRBV29-1 and TRBJ2-5; D is perhaps TRBD1 or TRBD2 (5 bases each). The CDR3 sequence is 13 residues long. Trimming shortened V by 4 bases and J by 5 bases, and 14 bases separated the two germline ends. Germline V gene data show CDR1 as SQVTM and CDR2 as ANQGSEA. In DNA, the CDR3 is TGCAGCGTTGTGGGGGATTCGACGGAGACCCAGTACTTC. This sequence encodes CSVVGDSTETQYF.

In its sample, this clonotype was seen many times. V gene TRBV20-1 combines with J gene TRBJ2-5, with a possible D match to TRBD1 (6 bases). The germline V gene has CDR1 DFQATT and CDR2 SNEGSKA (reference sequence). This CDR3 region has 15 residues. V was cut by 6 bases and J by 5 bases, with 22 bases left in between. The CDR3 coding sequence is TGCAGTGCCCAAAGGGGTGCAGGGGTTCGGGAGACCCAGTACTTC. Its protein product is CSAQRGAGVRETQYF.

This clonotype showed up just once. The V call is TRBV6-2 or TRBV6-3, the J call TRBJ2-7, with TRBD1 matching 7 bases. Germline trimming cut 5 bases from V and 3 bases from J; bases unmatched to any gene: 4. The CDR3 has 13 amino acids. Germline V lookup: CDR1 MNHEY, CDR2 SVGEGT. This CDR3 reads CASSDYRGYEQYF. The DNA of the CDR3 is TGTGCCAGCAGTGACTACAGGGGCTACGAGCAGTACTTC.

The V call is TRBV28, the J call TRBJ1-5; TRBD1 matches at 7 bases. The V gene end was trimmed by 5 bases and the J gene end by 7 bases; junction bases not matched to a gene: 11. This CDR3 is 15 amino acids long. The germline gives CDR1 MDHEN, CDR2 SYDVKM. The CDR3 DNA sequence: TGTGCCAGCAGTAAGCGACAGGGAGTAGGGCAGCCCCAGCATTTT. This sequence encodes CASSKRQGVGQPQHF. Using reference TRBV28 and TRBJ1-5 for the parts outside the CDR3, the full variable domain is DVKVTQSSRYLVKRTGEKVFLECVQDMDHENMFWYRQDPGLGLRLIYFSYDVKMKEKGDIPEGYSVSREKKERFSLILESASTNQTSMYLCASSKRQGVGQPQHFGDGTRLSIL.

This clonotype was seen more than once but under ten times. The V gene is TRBV29-1, the J gene TRBJ2-5; 10 bases match TRBD2. Germline lookup yields CDR1 SQVTM and CDR2 ANQGSEA. The CDR3 runs to 16 residues. The trim removed 1 base at V and 1 base at J, leaving 6 bases unmatched. Here the CDR3 reads CSVEGASGGFQETQYF. The CDR3 DNA is TGCAGCGTTGAAGGGGCTAGCGGGGGTTTCCAAGAGACCCAGTACTTC.

This chain connects TRBV4-1 to TRBJ2-5, with D uncertain. The tail of the sequence fits TRBJ2-7 better, so the J call may be wrong. The CDR3 totals 15 residues. CDR1 and CDR2 from the germline V gene are MGHRA and YSYEKL. The CDR3 here is CASTLTLGPVDEQYF. CDR3 nucleotide sequence: TGCGCCAGCACCCTCACCCTAGGGCCCGTTGACGAGCAGTACTTC.

V is TRBV10-3 and J is TRBJ2-1, with TRBD2 matching over 9 bases. V shed 10 bases, J shed 5 bases, and the junction held 15 bases outside the gene matches. Germline CDR1 and CDR2: ENHRY and SYGVKD. The CDR3 runs 16 residues. The CDR3 DNA is TGTGCCACCCAGCCGGACCTAGCGGGACGAAACAATGAGCAGTTCTTC. Protein: CATQPDLAGRNNEQFF.

This chain links TRBV7-2 with TRBJ1-5; a possible D gene is TRBD1 (6 bases). The CDR3 totals 17 residues. Germline assignment: CDR1 SGHTA and CDR2 FQGNSA. V dropped 2 bases and J dropped 1 base, with 15 bases sitting between them. The CDR3 is CASSLTGYMGSNQPQHF. The CDR3 nucleotides are TGTGCCAGCAGCTTAACAGGGTACATGGGGAGCAATCAGCCCCAGCATTTT.

The sample holds a few counts of this clonotype. The chain links TRBV4-1 to TRBJ1-5; 9 positions match TRBD1. CDR3 length equals 20 residues. After removal of 0 bases from V and 5 bases from J, the junction contained 17 bases not matched to a gene. Germline V gene lookup returns CDR1 MGHRA and CDR2 YSYEKL. DNA for the CDR3: TGCGCCAGCAGCCAAGATTTCGTGGCCCCTCGGGACAGGGAGGATCAGCCCCAGCATTTT. It encodes CASSQDFVAPRDREDQPQHF.

The V gene is TRBV5-1, the J gene TRBJ2-1, with 10 bases matching TRBD2. This CDR3 has 15 amino acids. Germline-derived CDR1 and CDR2 are SGHRS and YFSETQ. V lost 6 bases to trimming and J lost 5 bases; unmatched junction nucleotides: 8. The CDR3 sequence: CASTFGLAGDNEQFF. The DNA of the CDR3 is TGCGCCAGCACATTCGGCCTAGCGGGGGACAATGAGCAGTTCTTC.

To note about this clonotype: Compared with germline, one end of the junction differs, possibly owing to a read error. The chain employs TRBV4-1 and TRBJ2-6, with 11 bases identical to TRBD2. The germline V gene has CDR1 MGHRA and CDR2 YSYEKL. The CDR3 has 19 amino acids. The CDR3 here is CANSQAGLAASSGANVLTF. Written as DNA, the CDR3 is TGCGCCAACAGCCAAGCGGGACTAGCGGCTAGCTCTGGGGCCAACGTCCTGACTTTC.

This clonotype was counted between two and nine times. The genes are TRBV27 and TRBJ2-1; D is perhaps TRBD2 (6 bases). The CDR3 sequence is 17 residues long. Trimming left V 2 bases short and J 9 bases short, with 23 bases between. Looked up from germline, CDR1 is MNHEY and CDR2 is SMNVEV (reference sequence). The DNA for the CDR3 is TGTGCCAGCAGTTTAGGCGGGCGGGAACCCCCCCGGGGTGAGCAGTTCTTC. This encodes CASSLGGREPPRGEQFF.

The genes are TRBV6-2 or TRBV6-3 and TRBJ2-4, with 7 bases matching TRBD2. The end of the DNA fits TRBJ2-5 better, so the J call may be wrong. Germline V gene sequence: CDR1 MNHEY, CDR2 SVGEGT. The CDR3 spans 13 residues. CDR3 loop: CASNPGRYETQYF. The CDR3 DNA sequence: TGTGCCAGCAATCCCGGGAGGTATGAGACCCAGTACTTC.

The rearrangement joins TRBV20-1 to TRBJ2-1, with D unresolved. The germline CDR1 and CDR2 sequences are DFQATT and SNEGSKA (reference sequence). The CDR3 sequence is 13 residues long. The V gene lost 3 bases and the J gene lost 2 bases, with 8 bases spanning the gap. CDR3 DNA sequence: TGCAGTGCTAGGGCGCAGGCCTACAATGAGCAGTTCTTC. Translating gives CSARAQAYNEQFF.

J is TRBJ2-1 and V is TRBV7-2; 7 bases are a match to TRBD2. This CDR3 contains 15 residues. CDR1 and CDR2 from the germline V gene are SGHTA and FQGNSA. The trim removed 10 bases at V and 3 bases at J, leaving 12 bases unmatched. CDR3 residues: CANSGWRENYNEQFF. The DNA for the CDR3 is TGTGCCAACAGTGGCTGGCGGGAGAACTACAATGAGCAGTTCTTC.

This clonotype was detected only a few times. The CDR3 coding sequence is TGCAGCGCCAAAGGGACAGGACAAGAGACCCAGTACTTC. Protein: CSAKGTGQETQYF. The gene calls are TRBV29-1 and TRBJ2-5, with 8 bases matching TRBD1. Germline V CDR1 and CDR2: SQVTM, ANQGSEA. Losses at the gene ends were 7 bases for V and 2 bases for J; bases not matched to a gene: 6. The CDR3 runs to 13 residues.

This chain uses TRBV7-2 with TRBJ2-4, with 13 bases matching TRBD2. Judging by the DNA end, TRBJ2-7 fits better; the J call may be wrong. Germline lookup yields CDR1 SGHTA and CDR2 FQGNSA. CDR3 length equals 18 residues. The CDR3 DNA is TGTGCCAGCAGCTTCCGGACTAGCGGGAGAGGGGGCTCCTACGAGCAGTACTTC. Translated: CASSFRTSGRGGSYEQYF.

Notes on this clonotype: Relative to the germline gene, one junction end is altered; a read error may explain this. The chain has TRBV7-2 and TRBJ2-7; 7 bases are a match to TRBD1. This CDR3 contains 15 residues. In germline, CDR1 is SGHTA, CDR2 FQGNSA. The CDR3, as DNA: TGTGCCGGCAGCTTAGGACAGGCGATCTCCTACGAGCAGTACTTC. As protein: CAGSLGQAISYEQYF.

The chain carries TRBV7-3 and TRBJ2-2; TRBD2 agrees at 8 bases. Germline lookup yields CDR1 SGHTA and CDR2 FQGTGA. With 5 bases clipped from V and 5 bases from J, the junction kept 10 bases outside the gene matches. The CDR3 length is 16 residues. The CDR3 coding sequence is TGTGCCAGCAGCGCCCCAAGCGGGAGTATGACCGGGGAGCTGTTTTTT. Amino acid sequence: CASSAPSGSMTGELFF.

V and J are TRBV18 and TRBJ1-1; D is perhaps TRBD1 (6 bases). This CDR3 spans 17 amino acids. CDR1 KGHSH and CDR2 LQKENI come from the germline V gene. Trimming stripped 2 bases from V and 5 bases from J, with 21 bases between. The CDR3 here is CASSPASIGRGWTEAFF. CDR3 sequence (DNA): TGTGCCAGCTCACCAGCGTCAATCGGCAGGGGATGGACTGAAGCTTTCTTT.